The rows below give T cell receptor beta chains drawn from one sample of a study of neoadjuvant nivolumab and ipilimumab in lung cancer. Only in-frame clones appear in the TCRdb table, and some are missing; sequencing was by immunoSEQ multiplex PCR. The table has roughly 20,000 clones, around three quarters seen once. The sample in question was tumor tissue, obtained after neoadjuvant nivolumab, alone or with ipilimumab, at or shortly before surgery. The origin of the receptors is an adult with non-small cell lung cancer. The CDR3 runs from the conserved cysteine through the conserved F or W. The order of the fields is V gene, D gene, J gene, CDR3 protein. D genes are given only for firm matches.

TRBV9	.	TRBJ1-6	CASSKHTDYNSPLHF
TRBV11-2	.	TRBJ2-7	CASSLVETSQYF
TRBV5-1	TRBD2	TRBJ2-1	CASSLLTSGGLNEQFF
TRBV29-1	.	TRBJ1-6	CSVRSDGNSPLHF
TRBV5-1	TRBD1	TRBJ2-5	CASSPGGWETQYF
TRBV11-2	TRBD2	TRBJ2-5	CASSLDSGWGTQYF
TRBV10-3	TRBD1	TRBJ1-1	CAISVRTGTEAFF
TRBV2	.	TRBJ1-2	CASTRGQPSRGYTF
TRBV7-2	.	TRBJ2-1	CASSKTTGSYNEQFF
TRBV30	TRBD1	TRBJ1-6	CAWNDRGGSPLHF
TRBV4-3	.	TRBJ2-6	CASSQDRAGPGANVLTF
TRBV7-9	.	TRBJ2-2	CASSLDVATGELFF
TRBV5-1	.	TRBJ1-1	CASSLDTGSEAFF
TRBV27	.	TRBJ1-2	CASSLVGRQDYGYTF
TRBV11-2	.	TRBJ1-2	CASSLEGRGYTF
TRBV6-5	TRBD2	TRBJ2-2	CASSYSGTSNTGELFF
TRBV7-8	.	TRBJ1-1	CASSLIGPMTTEAFF
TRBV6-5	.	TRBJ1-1	CASSYGEMNTEAFF
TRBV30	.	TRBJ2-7	CAWTRGLSYEQYF
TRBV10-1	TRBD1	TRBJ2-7	CASSFGQDYEQYF
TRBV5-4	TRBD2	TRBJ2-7	CASSPGGEKDEQYF
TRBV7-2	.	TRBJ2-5	CASSEYGPQETQYF
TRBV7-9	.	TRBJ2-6	CASSGQGANVLTF
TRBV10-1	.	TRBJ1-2	CASSESSRKLMGYTF
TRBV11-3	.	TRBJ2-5	CASSLRFSGGKETQYF
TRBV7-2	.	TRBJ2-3	CASSLPGPTTDTQYF
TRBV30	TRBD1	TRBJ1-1	CAWSGGTGEAFF
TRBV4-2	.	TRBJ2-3	CASSQVSQASTDTQYF
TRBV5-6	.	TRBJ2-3	CASNLISTDTQYF
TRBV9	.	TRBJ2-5	CASSVGEGVETQYF
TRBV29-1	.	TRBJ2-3	CSVGQGIDTQYF
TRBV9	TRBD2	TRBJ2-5	CASSAAGGQETQYF
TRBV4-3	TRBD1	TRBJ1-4	CASSRRGVNEKLFF
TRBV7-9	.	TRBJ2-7	CASSLGSGLSYEQYF
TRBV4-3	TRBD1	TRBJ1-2	CASSQGDSGLGYTF
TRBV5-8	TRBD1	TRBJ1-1	CASSPDRGNRGAFF
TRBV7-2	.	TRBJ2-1	CASSTDGGSYNEQFF